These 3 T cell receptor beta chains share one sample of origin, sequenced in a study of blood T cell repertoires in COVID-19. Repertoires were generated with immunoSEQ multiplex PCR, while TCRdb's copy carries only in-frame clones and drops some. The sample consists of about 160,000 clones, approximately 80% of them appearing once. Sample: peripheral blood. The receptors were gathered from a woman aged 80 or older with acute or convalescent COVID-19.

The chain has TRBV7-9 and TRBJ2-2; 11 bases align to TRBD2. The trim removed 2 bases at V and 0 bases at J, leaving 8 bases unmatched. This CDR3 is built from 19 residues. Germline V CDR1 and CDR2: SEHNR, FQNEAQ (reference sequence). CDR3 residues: CASSLSLLAGGPNTGELFF. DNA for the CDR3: TGTGCCAGCAGCTTAAGCCTGCTAGCGGGGGGCCCGAACACCGGGGAGCTGTTTTTT.

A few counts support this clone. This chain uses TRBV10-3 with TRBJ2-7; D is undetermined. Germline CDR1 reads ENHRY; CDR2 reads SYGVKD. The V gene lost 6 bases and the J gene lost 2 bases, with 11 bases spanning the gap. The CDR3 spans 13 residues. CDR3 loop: CAIRERVTYEQYF. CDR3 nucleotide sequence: TGTGCCATCAGGGAGCGTGTAACCTACGAGCAGTACTTC.

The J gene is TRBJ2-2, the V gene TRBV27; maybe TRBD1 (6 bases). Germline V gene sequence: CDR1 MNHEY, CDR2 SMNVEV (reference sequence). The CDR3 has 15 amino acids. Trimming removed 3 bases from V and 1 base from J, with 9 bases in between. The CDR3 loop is CASSFGTLNTGELFF. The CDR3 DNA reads TGTGCCAGCAGTTTCGGGACATTGAACACCGGGGAGCTGTTTTTT.